This entry features one T cell receptor beta chain sequence. The data originate from a study of T cell changes during pregnancy in multiple sclerosis. Some clones are missing from TCRdb's copy, which holds only in-frame ones; the method was immunoSEQ multiplex PCR. The table records over 45,000 clones, roughly 92% of them present only once. Sequenced here: peripheral blood, sampled in the third trimester of pregnancy. This TCR derives from a female donor in good health, enrolled as a control in a pregnancy study.

CDR3 protein: CASSVVTGPPDTQYF. In nucleotides, the CDR3 is TGTGCCAGCAGCGTAGTGACAGGGCCCCCAGATACGCAGTATTTT. The chain couples TRBV9 to TRBJ2-3, with 7 positions matching TRBD1. The germline gives CDR1 SGDLS, CDR2 YYNGEE. The ends lost 0 bases at V and 4 bases at J; junction bases unmatched: 5. The CDR3 has 15 residues.